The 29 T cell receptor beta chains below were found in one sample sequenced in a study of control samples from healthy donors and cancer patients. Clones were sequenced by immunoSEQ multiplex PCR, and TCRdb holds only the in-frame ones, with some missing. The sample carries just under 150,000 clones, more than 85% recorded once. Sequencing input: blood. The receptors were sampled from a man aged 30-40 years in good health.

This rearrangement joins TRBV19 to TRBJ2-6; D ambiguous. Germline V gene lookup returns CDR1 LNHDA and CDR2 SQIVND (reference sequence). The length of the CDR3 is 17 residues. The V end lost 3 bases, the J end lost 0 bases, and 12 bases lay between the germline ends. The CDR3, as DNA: TGTGCCAGTAGTATTGGGCAGGCTACCTCTGGGGCCAACGTCCTGACTTTC. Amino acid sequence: CASSIGQATSGANVLTF.

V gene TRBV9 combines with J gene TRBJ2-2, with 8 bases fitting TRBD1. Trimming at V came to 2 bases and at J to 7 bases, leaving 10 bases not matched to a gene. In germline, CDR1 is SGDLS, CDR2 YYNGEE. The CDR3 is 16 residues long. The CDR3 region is CASSVGSGGADGELFF. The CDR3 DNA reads TGTGCCAGCAGCGTTGGCTCAGGGGGCGCCGACGGGGAGCTGTTTTTT.

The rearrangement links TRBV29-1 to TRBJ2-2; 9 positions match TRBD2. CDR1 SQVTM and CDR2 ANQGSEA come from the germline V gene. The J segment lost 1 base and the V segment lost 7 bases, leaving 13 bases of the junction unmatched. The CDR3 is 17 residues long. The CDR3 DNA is TGCAGCGCCCTAATGCTAGCGGGGTCTCGGAACACCGGGGAGCTGTTTTTT. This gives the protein CSALMLAGSRNTGELFF.

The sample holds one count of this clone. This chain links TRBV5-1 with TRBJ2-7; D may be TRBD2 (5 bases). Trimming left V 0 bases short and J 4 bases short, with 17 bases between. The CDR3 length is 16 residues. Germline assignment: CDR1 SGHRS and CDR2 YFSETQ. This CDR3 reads CASSLGDSGSGYEQYF. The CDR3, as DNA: TGCGCCAGCAGCTTGGGGGATTCTGGATCGGGGTACGAGCAGTACTTC.

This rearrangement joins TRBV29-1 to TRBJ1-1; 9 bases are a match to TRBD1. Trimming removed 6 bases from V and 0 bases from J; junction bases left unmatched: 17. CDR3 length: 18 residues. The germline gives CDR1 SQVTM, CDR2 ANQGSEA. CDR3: CSVHGTGLLSFVNTEAFF. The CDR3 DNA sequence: TGCAGCGTCCATGGGACAGGGTTATTGAGCTTCGTGAACACTGAAGCTTTCTTT.

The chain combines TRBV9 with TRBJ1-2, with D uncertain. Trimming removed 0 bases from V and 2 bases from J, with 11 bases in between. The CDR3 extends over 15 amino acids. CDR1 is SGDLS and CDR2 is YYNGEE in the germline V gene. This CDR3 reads CASSVGGPANYGYTF. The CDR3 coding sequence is TGTGCCAGCAGCGTAGGTGGGCCAGCGAACTATGGCTACACCTTC.

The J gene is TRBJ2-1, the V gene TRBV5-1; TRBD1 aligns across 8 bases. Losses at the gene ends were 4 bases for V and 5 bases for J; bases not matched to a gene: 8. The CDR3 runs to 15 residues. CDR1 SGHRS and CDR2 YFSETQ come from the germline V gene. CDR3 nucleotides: TGCGCCAGCAGCCCCGGGACAGGCCCTAACAATGAGCAGTTCTTC. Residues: CASSPGTGPNNEQFF. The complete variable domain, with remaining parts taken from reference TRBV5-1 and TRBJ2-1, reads KAGVTQTPRYLIKTRGQQVTLSCSPISGHRSVSWYQQTPGQGLQFLFEYFSETQRNKGNFPGRFSGRQFSNSRSEMNVSTLELGDSALYLCASSPGTGPNNEQFFGPGTRLTVL.

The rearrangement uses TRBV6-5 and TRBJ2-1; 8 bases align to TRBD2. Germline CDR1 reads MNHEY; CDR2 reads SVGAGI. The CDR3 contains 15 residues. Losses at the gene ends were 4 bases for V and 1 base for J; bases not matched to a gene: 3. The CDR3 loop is CASSFSGVSYNEQFF. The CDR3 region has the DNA TGTGCCAGCAGTTTTAGCGGGGTTTCCTACAATGAGCAGTTCTTC.

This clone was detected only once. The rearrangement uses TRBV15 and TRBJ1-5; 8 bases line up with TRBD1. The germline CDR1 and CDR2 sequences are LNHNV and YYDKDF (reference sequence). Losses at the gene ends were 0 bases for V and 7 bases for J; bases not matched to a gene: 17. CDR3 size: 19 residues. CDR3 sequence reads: CATSRDLRLGQGGSQPQHF. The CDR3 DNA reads TGTGCCACCAGCAGAGATTTACGTCTCGGACAGGGAGGTAGCCAGCCCCAGCATTTT.

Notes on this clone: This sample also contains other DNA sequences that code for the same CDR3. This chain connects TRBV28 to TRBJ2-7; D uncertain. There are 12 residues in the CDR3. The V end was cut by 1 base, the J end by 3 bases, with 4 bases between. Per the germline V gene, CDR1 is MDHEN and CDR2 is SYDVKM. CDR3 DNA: TGTGCCAGCAGTTTATTGGGCTACGAGCAGTACTTC. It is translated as CASSLLGYEQYF.

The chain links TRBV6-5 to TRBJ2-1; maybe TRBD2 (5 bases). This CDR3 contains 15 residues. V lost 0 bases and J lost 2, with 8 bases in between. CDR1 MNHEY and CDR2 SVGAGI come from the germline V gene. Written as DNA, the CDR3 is TGTGCCAGCAGTTACTCGACTACCCCCTACAATGAGCAGTTCTTC. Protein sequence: CASSYSTTPYNEQFF.

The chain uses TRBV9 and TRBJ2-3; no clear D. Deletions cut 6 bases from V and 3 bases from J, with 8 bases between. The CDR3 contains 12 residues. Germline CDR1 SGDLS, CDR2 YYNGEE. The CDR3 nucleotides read TGTGCCAGCACAGAGGTTACAGATACGCAGTATTTT. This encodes CASTEVTDTQYF.

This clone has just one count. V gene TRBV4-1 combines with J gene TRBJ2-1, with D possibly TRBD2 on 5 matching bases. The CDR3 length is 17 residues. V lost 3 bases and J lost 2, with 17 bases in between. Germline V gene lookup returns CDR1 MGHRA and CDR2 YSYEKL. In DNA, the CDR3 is TGCGCCAGCAGCCAGTTGGACTCCGATTGGGCCTACAATGAGCAGTTCTTC. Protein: CASSQLDSDWAYNEQFF.

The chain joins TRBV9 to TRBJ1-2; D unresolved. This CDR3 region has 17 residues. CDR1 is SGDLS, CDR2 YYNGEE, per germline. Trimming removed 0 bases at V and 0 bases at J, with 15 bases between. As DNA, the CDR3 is TGTGCCAGCAGCGTAGAGAAGGGAAGAGGCGCTAACTATGGCTACACCTTC. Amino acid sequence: CASSVEKGRGANYGYTF.

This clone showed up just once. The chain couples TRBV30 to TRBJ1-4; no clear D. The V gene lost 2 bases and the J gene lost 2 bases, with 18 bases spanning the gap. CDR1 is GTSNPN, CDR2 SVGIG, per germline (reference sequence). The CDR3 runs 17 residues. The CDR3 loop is CAWSPRLGVGTNEKLFF. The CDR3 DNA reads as TGTGCCTGGAGTCCACGTTTGGGAGTTGGGACTAATGAAAAACTGTTTTTT.

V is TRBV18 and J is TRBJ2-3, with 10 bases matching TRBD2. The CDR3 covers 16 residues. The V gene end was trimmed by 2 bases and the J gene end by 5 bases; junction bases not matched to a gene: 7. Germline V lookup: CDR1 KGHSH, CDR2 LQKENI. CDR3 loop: CASSPSLAGVEDTQYF. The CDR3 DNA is TGTGCCAGCTCACCATCGCTAGCGGGGGTGGAAGATACGCAGTATTTT.

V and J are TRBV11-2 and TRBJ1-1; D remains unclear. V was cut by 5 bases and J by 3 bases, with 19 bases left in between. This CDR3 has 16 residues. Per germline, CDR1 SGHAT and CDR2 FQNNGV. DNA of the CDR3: TGTGCCAGCAGCCGAGGACCCCCGTCCTCCGACACTGAAGCTTTCTTT. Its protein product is CASSRGPPSSDTEAFF.

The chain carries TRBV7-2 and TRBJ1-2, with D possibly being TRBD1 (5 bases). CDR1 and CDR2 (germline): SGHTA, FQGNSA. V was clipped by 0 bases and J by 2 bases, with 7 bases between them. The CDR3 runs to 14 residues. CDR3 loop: CASSLAAGNYGYTF. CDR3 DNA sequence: TGTGCCAGCAGCTTAGCGGCAGGGAACTATGGCTACACCTTC.

DNA of the CDR3: TGTGCCAGTAAACAGGGGGCTGGTGAAGCTTTCTTT. This translates into CASKQGAGEAFF. The chain has TRBV19 and TRBJ1-1, with 9 bases fitting TRBD1. Germline V gives CDR1 LNHDA, CDR2 SQIVND (reference sequence). The trim removed 7 bases at V and 7 bases at J, leaving 4 bases unmatched. This CDR3 region has 12 residues.

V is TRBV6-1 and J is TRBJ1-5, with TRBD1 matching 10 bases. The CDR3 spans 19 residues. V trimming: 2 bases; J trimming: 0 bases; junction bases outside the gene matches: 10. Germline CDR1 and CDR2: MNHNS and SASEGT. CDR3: CASSEPRTGGRYSNQPQHF. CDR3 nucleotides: TGTGCCAGCAGTGAACCAAGGACAGGGGGTCGATATAGCAATCAGCCCCAGCATTTT.

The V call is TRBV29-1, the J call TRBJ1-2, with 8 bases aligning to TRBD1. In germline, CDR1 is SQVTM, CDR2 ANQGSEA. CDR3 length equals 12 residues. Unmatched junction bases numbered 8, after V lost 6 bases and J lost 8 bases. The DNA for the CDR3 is TGCAGCGTCGGTCAGGGGGCACGAGGCTACACCTTC. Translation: CSVGQGARGYTF.

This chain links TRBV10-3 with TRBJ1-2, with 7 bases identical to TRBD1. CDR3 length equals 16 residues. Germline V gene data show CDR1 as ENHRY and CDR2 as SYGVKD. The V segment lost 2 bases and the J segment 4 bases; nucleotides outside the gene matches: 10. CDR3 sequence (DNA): TGTGCCATCAGTGAGACCCTCGACAGGGTGGCCTATGGCTACACCTTC. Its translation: CAISETLDRVAYGYTF.

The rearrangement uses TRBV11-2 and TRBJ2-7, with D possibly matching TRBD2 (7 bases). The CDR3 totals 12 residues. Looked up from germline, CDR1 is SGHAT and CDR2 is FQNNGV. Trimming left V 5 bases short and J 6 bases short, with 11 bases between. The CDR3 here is CASSLGGAEQYF. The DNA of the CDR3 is TGTGCCAGCAGCCTAGGGGGGGCCGAGCAGTACTTC.

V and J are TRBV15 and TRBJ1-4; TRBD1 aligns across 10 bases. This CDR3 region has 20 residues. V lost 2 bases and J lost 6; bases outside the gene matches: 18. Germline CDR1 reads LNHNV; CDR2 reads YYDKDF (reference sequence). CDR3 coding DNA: TGTGCCACCAGCAGATCCCCGGACAGGGGGGACGCAACTTTGGATGAAAAACTGTTTTTT. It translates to CATSRSPDRGDATLDEKLFF.

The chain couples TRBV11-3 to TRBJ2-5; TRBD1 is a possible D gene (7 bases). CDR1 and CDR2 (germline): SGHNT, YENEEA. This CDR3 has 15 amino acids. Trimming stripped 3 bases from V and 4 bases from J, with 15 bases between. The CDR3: CASSLEGAEGETQYF. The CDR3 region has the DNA TGTGCCAGCAGCTTGGAGGGGGCAGAAGGAGAGACCCAGTACTTC.

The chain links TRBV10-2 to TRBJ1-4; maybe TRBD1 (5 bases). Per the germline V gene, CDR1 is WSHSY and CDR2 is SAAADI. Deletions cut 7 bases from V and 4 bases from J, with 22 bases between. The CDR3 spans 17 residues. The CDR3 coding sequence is TGCGCCAGCATGAACCGGGACCCAATGATATATAATGAAAAACTGTTTTTT. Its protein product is CASMNRDPMIYNEKLFF.

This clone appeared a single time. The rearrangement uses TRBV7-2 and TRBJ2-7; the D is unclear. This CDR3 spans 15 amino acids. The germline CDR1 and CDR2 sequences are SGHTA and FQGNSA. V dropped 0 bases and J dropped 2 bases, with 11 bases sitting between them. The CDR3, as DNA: TGTGCCAGCAGCTTAGCACGCGACCGAACCTACGAGCAGTACTTC. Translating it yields CASSLARDRTYEQYF.

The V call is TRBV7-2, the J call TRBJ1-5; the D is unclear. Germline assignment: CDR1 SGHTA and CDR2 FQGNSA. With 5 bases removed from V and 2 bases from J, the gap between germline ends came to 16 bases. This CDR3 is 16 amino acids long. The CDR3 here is CASSPPPGERNQPQHF. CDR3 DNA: TGTGCCAGCAGCCCACCCCCAGGAGAGCGCAATCAGCCCCAGCATTTT.

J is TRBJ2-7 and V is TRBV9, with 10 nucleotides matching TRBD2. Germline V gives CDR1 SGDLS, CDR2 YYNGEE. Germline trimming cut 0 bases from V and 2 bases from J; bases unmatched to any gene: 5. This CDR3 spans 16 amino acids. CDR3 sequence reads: CASSVGTSGETYEQYF. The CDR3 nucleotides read TGTGCCAGCAGCGTAGGAACTAGCGGGGAAACCTACGAGCAGTACTTC.